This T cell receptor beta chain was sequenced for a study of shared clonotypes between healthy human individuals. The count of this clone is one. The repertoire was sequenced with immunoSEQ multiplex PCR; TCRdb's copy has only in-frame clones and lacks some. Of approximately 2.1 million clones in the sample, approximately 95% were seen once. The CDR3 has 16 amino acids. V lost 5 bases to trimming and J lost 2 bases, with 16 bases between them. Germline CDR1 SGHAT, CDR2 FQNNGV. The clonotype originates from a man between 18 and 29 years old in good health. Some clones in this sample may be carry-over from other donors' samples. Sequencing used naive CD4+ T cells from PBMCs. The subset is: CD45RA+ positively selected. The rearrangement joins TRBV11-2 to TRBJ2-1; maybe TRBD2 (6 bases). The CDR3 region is CASSPPEAGTYNEQFF. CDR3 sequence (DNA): TGTGCCAGCAGCCCCCCCGAAGCGGGTACCTACAATGAGCAGTTCTTC.